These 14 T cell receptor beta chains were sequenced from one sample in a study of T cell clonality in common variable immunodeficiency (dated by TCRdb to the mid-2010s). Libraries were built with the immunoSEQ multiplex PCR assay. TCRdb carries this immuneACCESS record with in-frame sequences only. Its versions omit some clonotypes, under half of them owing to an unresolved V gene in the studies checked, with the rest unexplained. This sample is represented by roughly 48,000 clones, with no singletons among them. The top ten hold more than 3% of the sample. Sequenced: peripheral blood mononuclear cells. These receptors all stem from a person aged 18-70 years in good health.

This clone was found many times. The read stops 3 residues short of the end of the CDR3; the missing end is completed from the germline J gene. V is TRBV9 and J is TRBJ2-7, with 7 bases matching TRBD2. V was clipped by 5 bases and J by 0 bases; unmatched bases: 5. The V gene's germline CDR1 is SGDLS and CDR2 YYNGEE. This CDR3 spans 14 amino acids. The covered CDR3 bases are TGTGCCAGCAGTCCTGGGAGGGGCTCCTACGAG. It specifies CASSPGRGSYE. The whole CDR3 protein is CASSPGRGSYEQYF.

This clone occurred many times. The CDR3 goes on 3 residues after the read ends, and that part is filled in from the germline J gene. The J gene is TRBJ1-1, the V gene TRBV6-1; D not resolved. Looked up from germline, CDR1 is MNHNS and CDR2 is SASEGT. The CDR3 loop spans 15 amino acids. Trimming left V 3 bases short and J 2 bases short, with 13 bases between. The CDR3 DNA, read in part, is TGTGCCAGCAGTGACCCTGGCCAGGTTAACACTGAA. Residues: CASSDPGQVNTE. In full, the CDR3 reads CASSDPGQVNTEAFF.

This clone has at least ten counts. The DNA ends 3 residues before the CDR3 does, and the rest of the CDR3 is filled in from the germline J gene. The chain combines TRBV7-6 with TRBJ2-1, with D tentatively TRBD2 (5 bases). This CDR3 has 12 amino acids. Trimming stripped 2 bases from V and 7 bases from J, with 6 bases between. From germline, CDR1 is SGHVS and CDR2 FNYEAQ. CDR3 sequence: CASSLPGNEQFF. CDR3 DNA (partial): TGTGCCAGCAGCTTACCGGGGAATGAG.

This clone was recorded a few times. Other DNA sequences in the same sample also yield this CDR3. CDR3 DNA (partial): TGTGCCAGCAGCGATTGGACTGGAAAGCAAGAGACC. The encoded protein is CASSDWTGKQET. The entire CDR3 sequence reads CASSDWTGKQETQYF. This chain joins TRBV7-9 and TRBJ2-5; D possibly corresponds to TRBD2 (5 bases). The read ends 3 residues early relative to the CDR3; the germline J gene fills the gap. The CDR3 is 15 amino acids. Germline CDR1 reads SEHNR; CDR2 reads FQNEAQ (reference sequence). The V end was cut by 5 bases, the J end by 2 bases, with 15 bases between. The full variable domain, rest sourced from reference TRBV7-9 and TRBJ2-5, is DTGVSQNPRHKITKRGQNVTFRCDPISEHNRLYWYRQTLGQGPEFLTYFQNEAQLEKSRLLSDRFSAERPKGSFSTLEIQRTEQGDSAMYLCASSDWTGKQETQYFGPGTRLLVL.

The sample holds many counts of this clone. The CDR3 is CASSRSQGGDEKLFF. CDR3 DNA (partial): TGTGCCAGCTCACGCTCACAGGGAGGGGATGAAAAA. The chain has TRBV18 and TRBJ1-4; D may be TRBD1 (6 bases). The missing CDR3 end, 3 residues past where the read stops, is filled in from the germline J gene. Germline lookup yields CDR1 KGHSH and CDR2 LQKENI. V was shortened by 4 bases and J by 6 bases, with 15 bases between the two germline ends. The CDR3 is made up of 15 amino acids.

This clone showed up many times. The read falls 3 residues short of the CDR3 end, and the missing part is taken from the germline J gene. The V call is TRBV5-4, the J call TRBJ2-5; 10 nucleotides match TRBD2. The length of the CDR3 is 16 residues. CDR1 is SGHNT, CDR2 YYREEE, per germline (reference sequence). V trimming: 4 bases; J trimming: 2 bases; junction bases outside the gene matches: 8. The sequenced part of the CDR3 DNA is TGTGCCAGCAGCGTGGGGGGACTAGCGCCGCAAGAGACC. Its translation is CASSVGGLAPQET. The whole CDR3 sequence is CASSVGGLAPQETQYF.

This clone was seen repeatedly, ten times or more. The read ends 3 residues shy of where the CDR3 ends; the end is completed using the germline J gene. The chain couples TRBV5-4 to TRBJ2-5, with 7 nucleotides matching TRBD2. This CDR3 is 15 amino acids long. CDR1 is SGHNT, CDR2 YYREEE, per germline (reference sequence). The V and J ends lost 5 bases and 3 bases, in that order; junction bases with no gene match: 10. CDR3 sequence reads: CASSVSGVIKETQYF. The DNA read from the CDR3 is TGTGCCAGCAGTGTGAGCGGGGTCATTAAAGAGACC.

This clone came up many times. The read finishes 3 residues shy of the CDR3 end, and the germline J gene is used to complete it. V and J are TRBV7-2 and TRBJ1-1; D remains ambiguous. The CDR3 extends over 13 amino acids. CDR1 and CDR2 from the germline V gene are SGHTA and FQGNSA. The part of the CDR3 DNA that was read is TGTGCCAGCAGCTTAGTCCATACAGAAGAG. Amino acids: CASSLVHTEE. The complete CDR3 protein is CASSLVHTEEAFF.

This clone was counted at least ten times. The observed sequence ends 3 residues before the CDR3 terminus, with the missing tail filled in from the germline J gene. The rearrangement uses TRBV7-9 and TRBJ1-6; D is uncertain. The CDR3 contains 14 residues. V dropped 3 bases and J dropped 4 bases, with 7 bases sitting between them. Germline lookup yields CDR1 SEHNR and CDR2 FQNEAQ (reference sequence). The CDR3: CASSLSSYNSPLHF. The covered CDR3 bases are TGTGCCAGCAGCTTGTCCAGTTATAATTCACCC.

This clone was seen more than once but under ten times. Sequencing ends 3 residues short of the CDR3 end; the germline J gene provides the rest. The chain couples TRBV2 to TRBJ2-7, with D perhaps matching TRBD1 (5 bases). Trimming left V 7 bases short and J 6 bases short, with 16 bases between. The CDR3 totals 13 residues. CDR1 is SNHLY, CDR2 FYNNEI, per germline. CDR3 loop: CASTPTVGIEQYF. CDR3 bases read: TGTGCCAGCACCCCGACAGTCGGTATCGAG.

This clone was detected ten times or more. The CDR3 region is CASSLIRADTQYF. The CDR3 DNA, read in part, is TGTGCCAGCAGTTTAATTAGGGCTGATACG. The gene calls are TRBV12-3 or TRBV12-4 and TRBJ2-3; D unclear. The CDR3 end is not reached by the read, which stops 3 residues before it; the germline J gene fills it in. Trimming pared 2 bases from V and 6 bases from J, leaving 9 bases between. CDR3 size: 13 residues.

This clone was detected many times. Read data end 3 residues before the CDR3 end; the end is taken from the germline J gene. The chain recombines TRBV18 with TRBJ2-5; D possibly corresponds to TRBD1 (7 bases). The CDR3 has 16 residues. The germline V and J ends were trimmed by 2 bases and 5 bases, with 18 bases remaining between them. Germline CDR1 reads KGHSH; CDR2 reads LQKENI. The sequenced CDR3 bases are TGTGCCAGCTCACCATTGATAGACAGGGAGGTTGAGACC. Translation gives CASSPLIDREVET. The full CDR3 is CASSPLIDREVETQYF.

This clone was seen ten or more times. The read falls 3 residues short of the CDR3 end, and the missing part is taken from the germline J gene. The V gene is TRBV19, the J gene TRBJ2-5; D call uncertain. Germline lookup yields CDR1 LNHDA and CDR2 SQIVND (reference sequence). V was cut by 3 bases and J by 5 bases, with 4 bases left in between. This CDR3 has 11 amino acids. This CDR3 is CASSIRETQYF. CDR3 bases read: TGTGCCAGTAGTATTCGGGAGACC.

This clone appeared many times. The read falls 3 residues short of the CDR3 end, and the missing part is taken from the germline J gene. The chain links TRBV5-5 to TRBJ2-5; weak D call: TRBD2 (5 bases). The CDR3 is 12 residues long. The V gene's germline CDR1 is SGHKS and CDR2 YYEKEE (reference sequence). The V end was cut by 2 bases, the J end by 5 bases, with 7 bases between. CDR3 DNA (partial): TGTGCCAGCAGCTTCCGAGGGGAGACC. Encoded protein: CASSFRGET. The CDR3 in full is CASSFRGETQYF.